This TCR beta chain comes out of a study of blood T cells in healthy people across ages. Background on the study: Template switching caught about one barcoded beta molecule for each two T cells.

Germline CDR1 is SEHNR and CDR2 is FQNEAQ (reference sequence). The CDR3 consists of 14 residues. The J segment lost 11 bases and the V segment lost 7 bases, leaving 14 bases of the junction unmatched. A sample-barcoded 5' primer and a J-beta primer mix were used in a second PCR of about 7 to 11 cycles. TCRdb re-called the 5' RACE reads through MiXCR, storing one row per CDR3 protein. Here the sample spans some 880,000 distinct CDR3 sequences, approximately 35% being singletons. This clonotype was observed a few times. The source is a man between 18 and 29 years old in good health. This rearrangement joins TRBV7-9 to TRBJ2-5; 9 bases agree with TRBD1. Sequencing was performed on blood. In nucleotides, the CDR3 is TGTGCCAGCACCCTCCGGGACAGGGCCTATGAGCAGTACTTC. It is translated as CASTLRDRAYEQYF.